The 4 T cell receptor beta chains given below trace back to one sample, sequenced in a study of T cell responses to AZD1222 COVID-19 vaccine (dated by TCRdb to the early 2020s). Reading the label with the study, this specimen's time point is: baseline before first vaccination. Library construction relied on the immunoSEQ multiplex PCR assay. Imported from immuneACCESS, the table was reduced by TCRdb to in-frame sequences with V and J called. These copies leave out some clones; in studies compared against another copy, an unresolved V gene accounts for under half, and the cause of the remainder is not known. Counted in this sample were some 140,000 clones; more than 75% of them appeared once. The ten largest clonotypes hold roughly 4% of the sample. Sequences were derived from peripheral blood, sampled on day 0 of AZD1222 vaccination. The receptors here all came from an adult in good health.

The CDR3 protein is CASSLTTGPNEKLFF. The CDR3 nucleotides read TGTGCCAGCAGTTTGACAACAGGACCCAATGAAAAACTGTTTTTT. The rearrangement uses TRBV28 and TRBJ1-4; possibly TRBD1 for D (5 bases). V lost 3 bases and J lost 5, with 13 bases in between. Germline V gene data show CDR1 as MDHEN and CDR2 as SYDVKM. CDR3 length: 15 residues.

The chain employs TRBV28 and TRBJ1-2; the D is unclear. Per the germline V gene, CDR1 is MDHEN and CDR2 is SYDVKM. The CDR3 sequence is 12 residues long. Trimming cost V 3 bases and J 4 bases, with 6 bases left between them. CDR3 residues: CASSLTFYGYTF. The CDR3 DNA sequence: TGTGCCAGCAGTTTGACGTTCTATGGCTACACCTTC.

The CDR3 DNA follows: TGTGCCAGCAAGCTCGGGGGGGCTAGCTCCTACAATGAGCAGTTCTTC. This codes for CASKLGGASSYNEQFF. V usage is TRBV28 and J usage is TRBJ2-1, with TRBD2 matching over 8 bases. The germline gives CDR1 MDHEN, CDR2 SYDVKM. J gave up 0 bases and V 7 bases, and 8 bases lay outside the gene matches. CDR3 length: 16 residues.

The chain combines TRBV2 with TRBJ1-1; no firm D call. Trimming removed 1 base at V and 3 bases at J, with 12 bases between. CDR1 is SNHLY and CDR2 is FYNNEI in the germline V gene. The CDR3 length is 15 residues. The CDR3 region is CASSEEGIWHTEAFF. The CDR3 region has the DNA TGTGCCAGCAGTGAAGAAGGGATCTGGCACACTGAAGCTTTCTTT.